The 15 T cell receptor beta chains listed next were all sequenced from one sample in a study of T cells in Graves' hyperthyroidism and ophthalmopathy (dated by TCRdb to about 2019). The library was prepared using multiplex PCR. TCRdb shows the sequencer as Illumina HiSeq 2000. TCR beta CDR3 regions were amplified from RNA transcripts. A first-round RT-PCR of the TCR CDR3 used the HTBI primer set with the Qiagen OneStep RT-PCR kit. The raw public data were reprocessed by TCRdb itself: fastp quality trimming at Q25, MiXCR clonotype calling, in-frame beta chains only. Rows merge per CDR3 protein into single entries with the most common DNA and genes. The sample profile shows a few hundred thousand distinct CDR3 sequences; about half of them were found once. The biggest ten clones account for roughly 8.2% of the sample. The sample comprised peripheral blood or thyroid tissue (not recorded which). The receptors were sampled from a woman aged 18-29 years with Graves' hyperthyroidism.

V usage is TRBV27 and J usage is TRBJ2-6, with D possibly TRBD1 on 6 matching bases. Germline-derived CDR1 and CDR2 are MNHEY and SMNVEV (reference sequence). Between the trimmed V and J ends, which lost 8 bases and 0 bases, there was a span of 11 bases. The CDR3 is 15 residues long. This chain's CDR3 is CASEQGNSGANVLTF. DNA for the CDR3: TGTGCCAGCGAACAGGGAAACTCTGGGGCCAACGTCCTGACTTTC.

This clonotype was seen at least ten times. Here the CDR3 reads CASSFAGRDYEQYF. CDR3 coding DNA: TGTGCCAGCAGCTTCGCCGGGAGGGACTACGAGCAGTACTTC. The chain employs TRBV7-2 and TRBJ2-7; TRBD2 agrees at 8 bases. CDR3 size: 14 residues. V was clipped by 3 bases and J by 3 bases; unmatched bases: 4. Germline lookup yields CDR1 SGHTA and CDR2 FQGNSA.

The gene calls are TRBV7-3 and TRBJ2-7, with 14 bases matching TRBD2. The DNA end favors TRBJ2-1, so the J call may be wrong. The germline CDR1 and CDR2 sequences are SGHTA and FQGTGA. There are 15 residues in the CDR3. The CDR3 DNA is TGTGCCAGCAGCGTCGGGACTAGCGGGGGAGGGGAGCAGTTCTTC. Its protein is CASSVGTSGGGEQFF.

This clonotype has a count of ten or more. The chain employs TRBV6-1 and TRBJ1-2; D possibly corresponds to TRBD1 (5 bases). The CDR3 sequence is 14 residues long. Germline assignment: CDR1 MNHNS and CDR2 SASEGT. The V end lost 3 bases, the J end lost 6 bases, and 14 bases lay between the germline ends. In nucleotides, the CDR3 is TGTGCCAGCAGTGATGGGGACTCGGTGCATGGCTACACCTTC. Amino acid sequence: CASSDGDSVHGYTF.

Remarks on this clonotype: A read error may produce the germline difference seen at one junction end. The J gene is TRBJ1-5, the V gene TRBV29-1; D uncertain. In germline, CDR1 is SQVTM, CDR2 ANQGSEA. The CDR3 has 12 amino acids. The CDR3 is CSFDGDNQPQHF. CDR3 DNA: TGCAGCTTTGACGGGGACAATCAGCCCCAGCATTTT.

This clonotype showed up many times. The chain employs TRBV5-8 and TRBJ2-7, with a possible D match to TRBD1 (5 bases). Looked up from germline, CDR1 is SGHTS and CDR2 is YDEGEE. The CDR3 covers 13 residues. V lost 0 bases and J lost 3, with 7 bases in between. Written as DNA, the CDR3 is TGTGCCAGCAGCTTGGGACAGCGCTACGAGCAGTACTTC. Its translation is CASSLGQRYEQYF.

At least ten counts were recorded for this clonotype. The CDR3 coding sequence is TGCAGCGTTGAAGAGGTAGACAGGGGGCCAGGGGAGCAGTACTTC. It encodes CSVEEVDRGPGEQYF. This chain links TRBV29-1 with TRBJ2-7, with 10 bases identical to TRBD1. The CDR3 spans 15 residues. Germline lookup yields CDR1 SQVTM and CDR2 ANQGSEA. V gave up 0 bases and J gave up 7 bases; unmatched junction bases: 9.

This clonotype was detected many times. The V call is TRBV7-2, the J call TRBJ2-7; D uncertain. The V end was cut by 1 base, the J end by 0 bases, with 19 bases between. Germline V gene lookup returns CDR1 SGHTA and CDR2 FQGNSA. The CDR3 loop spans 18 amino acids. As DNA, the CDR3 is TGTGCCAGCAGCTTAGAATGGCCTACGACTCCTAGCTCCTACGAGCAGTACTTC. Amino acids: CASSLEWPTTPSSYEQYF.

V is TRBV2 and J is TRBJ1-1, with D unclear. CDR3 length: 14 amino acids. V lost 4 bases and J 4 bases, leaving 13 bases between the germline ends. Per the germline V gene, CDR1 is SNHLY and CDR2 is FYNNEI. Here the CDR3 reads CASSGPDRITEAFF. The CDR3, as DNA: TGTGCCAGCAGTGGGCCAGATAGAATCACTGAAGCTTTCTTT. Drawing the rest from reference TRBV2 and TRBJ1-1, the complete variable domain is EPEVTQTPSHQVTQMGQEVILRCVPISNHLYFYWYRQILGQKVEFLVSFYNNEISEKSEIFDDQFSVERPDGSNFTLKIRSTKLEDSAMYFCASSGPDRITEAFFGQGTRLTVV.

This clonotype has at least ten counts. The chain joins TRBV5-6 to TRBJ1-5; D uncertain. Germline-derived CDR1 and CDR2 are SGHDT and YYEEEE. The CDR3 is made up of 13 amino acids. Trimming took 0 bases from V and 9 from J, leaving 10 bases between them. Here the CDR3 reads CASSLGDWGPQHF. CDR3 nucleotides: TGTGCCAGCAGCTTGGGGGATTGGGGGCCCCAGCATTTT.

This clonotype was counted ten times or more. V gene TRBV3-1 combines with J gene TRBJ2-5; possibly TRBD1 for D (6 bases). Germline-derived CDR1 and CDR2 are LGHDT and YNNKEL (reference sequence). The V end lost 4 bases, the J end lost 2 bases, and 11 bases lay between the germline ends. The CDR3 runs to 14 residues. The CDR3 DNA is TGTGCCAGCAGCCCACAGGGTCGACAAGAGACCCAGTACTTC. Translation: CASSPQGRQETQYF.

The J gene is TRBJ2-5, the V gene TRBV7-3; a weak D match, TRBD2 (6 bases). Trimming took 3 bases from V and 6 from J, leaving 8 bases between them. The CDR3 is made up of 12 amino acids. Germline V gene sequence: CDR1 SGHTA, CDR2 FQGTGA. The CDR3: CASSFGSQTQYF. DNA for the CDR3: TGTGCCAGCAGCTTCGGGAGTCAGACCCAGTACTTC.

V gene TRBV29-1 combines with J gene TRBJ2-5; maybe TRBD2 (7 bases). V gave up 7 bases and J gave up 3 bases, with 12 bases separating them. Per germline, CDR1 SQVTM and CDR2 ANQGSEA. The CDR3 runs 12 residues. CDR3 residues: CSAKGGEETQYF. CDR3 bases: TGCAGCGCCAAGGGGGGGGAAGAGACCCAGTACTTC.

This clonotype appeared many times. This chain connects TRBV5-4 to TRBJ2-7, with TRBD2 matching over 7 bases. The CDR3 has 15 amino acids. J gave up 2 bases and V 4 bases, and 9 bases lay outside the gene matches. The germline CDR1 and CDR2 sequences are SGHNT and YYREEE (reference sequence). CDR3 loop: CASSVLGSGTYEQYF. In DNA form, the CDR3 reads TGTGCCAGCAGCGTCCTCGGGAGCGGGACCTACGAGCAGTACTTC.

In this sample, this clonotype turned up many times. Written as DNA, the CDR3 is TGTGCCACAACGACTCTAGCGGCCCGAGGCTACGAGCAGTACTTC. Its protein product is CATTTLAARGYEQYF. The gene calls are TRBV19 and TRBJ2-7; TRBD2 matches at 7 bases. Germline values: CDR1 LNHDA, CDR2 SQIVND (reference sequence). CDR3 length equals 15 residues. Losses at the gene ends were 10 bases for V and 3 bases for J; bases not matched to a gene: 15.